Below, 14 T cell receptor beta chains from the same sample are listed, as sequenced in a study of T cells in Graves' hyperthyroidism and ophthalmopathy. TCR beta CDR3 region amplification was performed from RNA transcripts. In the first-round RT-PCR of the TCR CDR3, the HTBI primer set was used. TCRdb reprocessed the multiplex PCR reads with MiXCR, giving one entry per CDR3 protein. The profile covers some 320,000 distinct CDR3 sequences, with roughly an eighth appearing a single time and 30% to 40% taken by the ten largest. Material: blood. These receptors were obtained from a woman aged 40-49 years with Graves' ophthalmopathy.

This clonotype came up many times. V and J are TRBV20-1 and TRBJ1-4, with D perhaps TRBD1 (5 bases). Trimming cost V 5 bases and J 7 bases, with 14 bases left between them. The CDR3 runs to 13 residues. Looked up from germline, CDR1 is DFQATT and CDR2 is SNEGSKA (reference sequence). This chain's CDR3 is CSALGGGGEKLFF. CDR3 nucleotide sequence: TGCAGTGCTCTTGGGGGGGGTGGTGAAAAACTGTTTTTT.

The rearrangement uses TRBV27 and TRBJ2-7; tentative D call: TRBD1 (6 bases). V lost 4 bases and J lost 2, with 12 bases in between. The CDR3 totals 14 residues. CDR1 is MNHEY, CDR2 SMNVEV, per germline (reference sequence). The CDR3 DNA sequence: TGTGCCAGCAGTTCCTGGACAGACACCTACGAGCAGTACTTC. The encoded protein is CASSSWTDTYEQYF.

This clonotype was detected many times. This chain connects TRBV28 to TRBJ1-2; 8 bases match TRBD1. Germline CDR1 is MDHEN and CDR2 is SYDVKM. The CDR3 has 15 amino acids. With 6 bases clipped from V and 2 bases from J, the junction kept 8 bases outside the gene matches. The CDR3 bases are TGTGCCAGCAGGATGGAACAGGGGGGAAACTATGGCTACACCTTC. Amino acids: CASRMEQGGNYGYTF.

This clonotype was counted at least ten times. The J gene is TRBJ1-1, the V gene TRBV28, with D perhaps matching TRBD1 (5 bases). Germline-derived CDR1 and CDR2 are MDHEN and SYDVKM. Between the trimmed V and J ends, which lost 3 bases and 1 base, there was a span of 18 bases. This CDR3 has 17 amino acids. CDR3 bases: TGTGCCAGCAGTTTCGGGGCGGGCAGGGCCTGGAACACTGAAGCTTTCTTT. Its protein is CASSFGAGRAWNTEAFF.

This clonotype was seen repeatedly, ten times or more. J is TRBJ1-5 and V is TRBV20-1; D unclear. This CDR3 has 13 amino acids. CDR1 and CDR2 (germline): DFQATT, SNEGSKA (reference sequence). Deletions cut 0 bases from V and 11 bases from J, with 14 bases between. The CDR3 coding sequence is TGCAGTGCTAGAGATCGGCAGCCACGGTCCCAGCATTTT. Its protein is CSARDRQPRSQHF.

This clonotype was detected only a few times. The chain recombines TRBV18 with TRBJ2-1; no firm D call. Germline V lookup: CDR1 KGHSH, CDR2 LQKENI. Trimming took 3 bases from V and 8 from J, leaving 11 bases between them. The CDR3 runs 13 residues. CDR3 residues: CASSPPSADEQFF. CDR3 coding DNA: TGTGCCAGCTCACCCCCGAGCGCCGATGAGCAGTTCTTC.

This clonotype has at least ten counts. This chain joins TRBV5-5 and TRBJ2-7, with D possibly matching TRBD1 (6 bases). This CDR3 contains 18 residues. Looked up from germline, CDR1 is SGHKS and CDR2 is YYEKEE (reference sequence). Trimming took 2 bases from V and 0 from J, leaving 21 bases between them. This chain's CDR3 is CASSLGGADSRSSYEQYF. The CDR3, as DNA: TGTGCCAGCAGCTTAGGCGGCGCGGACAGCCGGAGCTCCTACGAGCAGTACTTC.

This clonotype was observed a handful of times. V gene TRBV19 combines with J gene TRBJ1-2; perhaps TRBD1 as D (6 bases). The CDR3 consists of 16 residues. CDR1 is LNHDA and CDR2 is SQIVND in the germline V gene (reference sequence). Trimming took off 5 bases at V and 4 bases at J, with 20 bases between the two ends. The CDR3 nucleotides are TGTGCCAGTAGTCCCCGGGGCCAGGGGCAGACCTATGGCTACACCTTC. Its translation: CASSPRGQGQTYGYTF.

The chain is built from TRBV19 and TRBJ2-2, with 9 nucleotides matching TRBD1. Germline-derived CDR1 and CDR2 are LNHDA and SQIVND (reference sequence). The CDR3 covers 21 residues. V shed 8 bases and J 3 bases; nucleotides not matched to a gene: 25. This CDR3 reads CASASSGTGKPLALHTGELFF. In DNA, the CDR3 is TGTGCCAGTGCCTCTTCCGGGACAGGGAAACCACTTGCCTTGCACACCGGGGAGCTGTTTTTT.

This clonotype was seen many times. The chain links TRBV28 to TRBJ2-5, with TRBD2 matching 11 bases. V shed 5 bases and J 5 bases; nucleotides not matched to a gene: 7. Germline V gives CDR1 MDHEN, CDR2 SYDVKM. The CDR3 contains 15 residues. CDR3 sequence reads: CASSRVLAGGETQYF. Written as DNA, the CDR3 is TGTGCCAGCAGTCGAGTCCTAGCGGGAGGCGAGACCCAGTACTTC.

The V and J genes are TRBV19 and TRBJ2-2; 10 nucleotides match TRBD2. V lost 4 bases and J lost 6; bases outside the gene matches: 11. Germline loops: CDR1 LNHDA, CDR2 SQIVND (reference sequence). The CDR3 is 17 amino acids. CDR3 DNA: TGTGCCAGTAGTACCCGTACTACTAGCGGGGTGCCCGGGGAGCTGTTTTTT. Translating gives CASSTRTTSGVPGELFF.

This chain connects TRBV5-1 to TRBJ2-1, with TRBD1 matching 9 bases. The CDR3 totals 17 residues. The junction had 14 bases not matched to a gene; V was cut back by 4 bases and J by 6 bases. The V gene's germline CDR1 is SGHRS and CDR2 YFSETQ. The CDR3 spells CASSPLPGQGLPNEQFF. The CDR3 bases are TGCGCCAGCAGCCCACTACCGGGACAGGGACTGCCCAATGAGCAGTTCTTC.

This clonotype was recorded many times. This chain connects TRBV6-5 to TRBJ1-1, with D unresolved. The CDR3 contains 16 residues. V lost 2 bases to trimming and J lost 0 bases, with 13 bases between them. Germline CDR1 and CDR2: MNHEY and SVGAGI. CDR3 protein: CASSYVPPGMNTEAFF. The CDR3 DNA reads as TGTGCCAGCAGTTACGTCCCCCCGGGGATGAACACTGAAGCTTTCTTT.

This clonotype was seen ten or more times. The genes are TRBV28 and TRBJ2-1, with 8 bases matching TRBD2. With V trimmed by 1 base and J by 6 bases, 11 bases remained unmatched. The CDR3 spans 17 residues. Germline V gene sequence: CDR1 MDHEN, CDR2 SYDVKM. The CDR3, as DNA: TGTGCCAGCAGTTTATTACTAGCGGCCCCTAAGGGCAATGAGCAGTTCTTC. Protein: CASSLLLAAPKGNEQFF.